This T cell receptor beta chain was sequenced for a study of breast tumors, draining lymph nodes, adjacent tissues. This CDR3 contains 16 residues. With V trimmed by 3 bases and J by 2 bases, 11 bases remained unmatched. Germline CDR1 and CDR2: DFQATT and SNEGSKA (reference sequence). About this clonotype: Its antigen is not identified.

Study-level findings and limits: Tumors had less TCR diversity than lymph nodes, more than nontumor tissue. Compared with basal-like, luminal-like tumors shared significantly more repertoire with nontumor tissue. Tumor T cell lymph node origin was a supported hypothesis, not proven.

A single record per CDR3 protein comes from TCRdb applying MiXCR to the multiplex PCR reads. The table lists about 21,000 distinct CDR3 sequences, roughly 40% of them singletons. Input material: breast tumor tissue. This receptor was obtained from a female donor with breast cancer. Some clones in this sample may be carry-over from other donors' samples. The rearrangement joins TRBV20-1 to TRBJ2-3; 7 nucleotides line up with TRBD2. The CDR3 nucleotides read TGCAGTGCTAGTCAAGGAGGGAGGGGTGCCACAGATACGCAGTATTTT. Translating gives CSASQGGRGATDTQYF.